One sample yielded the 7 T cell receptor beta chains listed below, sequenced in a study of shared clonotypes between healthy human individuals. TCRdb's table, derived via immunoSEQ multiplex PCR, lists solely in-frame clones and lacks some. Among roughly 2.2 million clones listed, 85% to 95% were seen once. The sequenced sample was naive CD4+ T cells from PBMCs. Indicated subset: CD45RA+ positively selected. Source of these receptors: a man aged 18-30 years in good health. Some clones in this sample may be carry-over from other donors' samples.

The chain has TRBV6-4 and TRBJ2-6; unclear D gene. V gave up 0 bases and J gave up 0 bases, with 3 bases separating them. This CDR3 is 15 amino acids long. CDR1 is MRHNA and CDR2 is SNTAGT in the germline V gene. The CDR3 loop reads CASSDSHSGANVLTF. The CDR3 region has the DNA TGTGCCAGCAGTGACTCCCACTCTGGGGCCAACGTCCTGACTTTC.

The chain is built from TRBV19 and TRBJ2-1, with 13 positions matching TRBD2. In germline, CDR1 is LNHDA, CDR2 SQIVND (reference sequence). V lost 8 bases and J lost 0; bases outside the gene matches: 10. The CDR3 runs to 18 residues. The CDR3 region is CASAPGTSGILSYNEQFF. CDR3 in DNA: TGTGCCAGTGCCCCTGGGACTAGCGGGATCCTCTCCTACAATGAGCAGTTCTTC.

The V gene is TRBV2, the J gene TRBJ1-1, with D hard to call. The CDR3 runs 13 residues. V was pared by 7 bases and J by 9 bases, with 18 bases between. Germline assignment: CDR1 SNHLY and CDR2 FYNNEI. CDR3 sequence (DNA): TGTGCCAGCAATGGTTTTGGCAGCAGCCAAGCTTTCTTT. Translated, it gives CASNGFGSSQAFF.

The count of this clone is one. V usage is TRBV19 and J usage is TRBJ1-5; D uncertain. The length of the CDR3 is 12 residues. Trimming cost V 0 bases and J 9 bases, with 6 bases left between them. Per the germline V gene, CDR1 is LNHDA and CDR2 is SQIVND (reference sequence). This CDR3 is CASSIEGMPQHF. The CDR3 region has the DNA TGTGCCAGTAGTATAGAGGGAATGCCCCAGCATTTT.

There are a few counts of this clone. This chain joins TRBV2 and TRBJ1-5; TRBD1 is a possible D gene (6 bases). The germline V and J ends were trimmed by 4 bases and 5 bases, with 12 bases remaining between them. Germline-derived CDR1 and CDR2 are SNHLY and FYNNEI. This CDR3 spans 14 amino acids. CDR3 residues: CASSGSGADQPQHF. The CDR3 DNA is TGTGCCAGCAGTGGATCAGGGGCCGATCAGCCCCAGCATTTT.

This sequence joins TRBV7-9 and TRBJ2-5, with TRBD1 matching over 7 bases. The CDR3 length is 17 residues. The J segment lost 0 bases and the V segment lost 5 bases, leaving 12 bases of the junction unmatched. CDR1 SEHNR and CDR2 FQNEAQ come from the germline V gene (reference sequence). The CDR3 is CASSRRTGDVYQETQYF. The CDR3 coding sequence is TGTGCCAGCAGCCGGCGGACAGGCGACGTATACCAAGAGACCCAGTACTTC.

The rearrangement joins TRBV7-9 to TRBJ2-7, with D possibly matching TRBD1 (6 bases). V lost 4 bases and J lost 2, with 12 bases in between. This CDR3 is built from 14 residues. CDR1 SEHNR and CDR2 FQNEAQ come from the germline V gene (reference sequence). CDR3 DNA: TGTGCCAGCAGCTCCGACAGGTCAACCTACGAGCAGTACTTC. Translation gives CASSSDRSTYEQYF.